This T cell receptor (beta chain) appears in the sequencing data of a study of blood T cell repertoires in COVID-19. Overall study: Acute-phase and convalescent COVID-19 samples originated in the United States, Italy and Spain. PBMCs, B-cell-depleted T cells, or T cells were the source of the cDNA or gDNA that made up the material.

V shed 0 bases and J 0 bases; nucleotides not matched to a gene: 12. This CDR3 comprises 20 residues. Per the germline V gene, CDR1 is MNHEY and CDR2 is SMNVEV (reference sequence). This clone was observed a single time. As handled by the study authors: Estimated nucleated cell counts came from reference gene primer amplification. The method was immunoSEQ multiplex PCR; TCRdb's version includes in-frame clones alone and lacks a portion of them. V, J and clone size are taken as reported in that table, and D and trimming were inferred from the DNA itself. The sample contains 70,000 to 95,000 clones, 80% to 90% of which appear only once.

The chain recombines TRBV27 with TRBJ2-1; 9 bases agree with TRBD2. The sequencing input was peripheral blood. The receptor's source is a man in his 70s with active or convalescent COVID-19. Written as DNA, the CDR3 is TGTGCCAGCAGTTTATCGCTAGCTAGCGGGGCCCTAAGCTCCTACAATGAGCAGTTCTTC. This encodes CASSLSLASGALSSYNEQFF.